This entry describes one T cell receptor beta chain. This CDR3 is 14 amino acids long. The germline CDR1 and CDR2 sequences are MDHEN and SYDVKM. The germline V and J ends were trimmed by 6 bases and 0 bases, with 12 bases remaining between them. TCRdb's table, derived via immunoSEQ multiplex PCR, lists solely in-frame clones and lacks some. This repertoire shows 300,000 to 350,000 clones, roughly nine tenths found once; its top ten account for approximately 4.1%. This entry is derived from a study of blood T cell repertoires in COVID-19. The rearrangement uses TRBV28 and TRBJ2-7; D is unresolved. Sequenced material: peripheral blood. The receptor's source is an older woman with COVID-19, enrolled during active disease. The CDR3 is CASSPPRLSYEQYF. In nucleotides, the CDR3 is TGTGCCAGCAGCCCCCCCCGACTCTCCTACGAGCAGTACTTC. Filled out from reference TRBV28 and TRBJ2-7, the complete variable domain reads DVKVTQSSRYLVKRTGEKVFLECVQDMDHENMFWYRQDPGLGLRLIYFSYDVKMKEKGDIPEGYSVSREKKERFSLILESASTNQTSMYLCASSPPRLSYEQYFGPGTRLTVT.